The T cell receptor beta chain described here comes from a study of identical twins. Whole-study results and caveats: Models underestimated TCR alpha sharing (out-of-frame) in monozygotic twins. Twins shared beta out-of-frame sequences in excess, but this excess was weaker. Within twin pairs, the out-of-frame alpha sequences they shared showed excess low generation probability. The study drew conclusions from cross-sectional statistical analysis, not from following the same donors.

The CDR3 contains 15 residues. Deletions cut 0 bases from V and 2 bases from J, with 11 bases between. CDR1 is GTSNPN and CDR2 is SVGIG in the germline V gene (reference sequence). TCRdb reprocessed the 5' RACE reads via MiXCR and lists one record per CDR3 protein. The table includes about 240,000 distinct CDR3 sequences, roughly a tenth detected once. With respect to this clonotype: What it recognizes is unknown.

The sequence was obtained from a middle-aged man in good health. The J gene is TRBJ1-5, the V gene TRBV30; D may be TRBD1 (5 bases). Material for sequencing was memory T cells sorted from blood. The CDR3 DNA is TGTGCCTGGAGTGTGGGAGGGGACGGCAATCAGCCCCAGCATTTT. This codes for CAWSVGGDGNQPQHF.